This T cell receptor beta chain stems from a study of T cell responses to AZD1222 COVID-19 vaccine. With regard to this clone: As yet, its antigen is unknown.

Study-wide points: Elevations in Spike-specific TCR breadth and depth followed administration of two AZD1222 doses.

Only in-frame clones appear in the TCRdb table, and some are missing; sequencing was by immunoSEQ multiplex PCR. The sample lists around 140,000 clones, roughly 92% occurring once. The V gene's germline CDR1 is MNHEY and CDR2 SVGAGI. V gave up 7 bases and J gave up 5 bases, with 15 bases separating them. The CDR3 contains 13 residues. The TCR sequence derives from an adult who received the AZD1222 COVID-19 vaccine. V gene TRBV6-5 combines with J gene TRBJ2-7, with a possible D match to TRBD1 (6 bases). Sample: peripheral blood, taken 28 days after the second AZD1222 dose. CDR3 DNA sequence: TGTGCCAGCAAGAGGACAGCAGTCGACGAGCAGTACTTC. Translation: CASKRTAVDEQYF.